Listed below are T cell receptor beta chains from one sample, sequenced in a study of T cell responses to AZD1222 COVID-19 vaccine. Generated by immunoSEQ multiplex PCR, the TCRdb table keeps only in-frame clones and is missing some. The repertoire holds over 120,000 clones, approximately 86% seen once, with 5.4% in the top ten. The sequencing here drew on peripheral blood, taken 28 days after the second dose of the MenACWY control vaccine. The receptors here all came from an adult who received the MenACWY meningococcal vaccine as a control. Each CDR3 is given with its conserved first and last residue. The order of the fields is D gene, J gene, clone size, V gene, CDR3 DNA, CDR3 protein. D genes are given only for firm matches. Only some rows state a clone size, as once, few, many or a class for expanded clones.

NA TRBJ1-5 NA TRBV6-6 TGTGCCAGCAGTTCCCGCGGGGTTTATAGCAATCAGCCCCAGCATTTT CASSSRGVYSNQPQHF
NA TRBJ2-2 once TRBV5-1 TGCGCCAGCAGTTCCCAGTCGAACACCGGGGAGCTGTTTTTT CASSSQSNTGELFF
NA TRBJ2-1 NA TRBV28 TGTGCCAGCAGATCGGTTAGCGGCTCCTACAATGAGCAGTTCTTC CASRSVSGSYNEQFF
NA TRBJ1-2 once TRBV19 TGTGCCAGTAGTATAGATACGGGAGCTAACTATGGCTACACCTTC CASSIDTGANYGYTF
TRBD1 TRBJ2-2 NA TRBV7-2 TGTGCCAGCAGCTCCGGACAGGGTTTGTCCGGGGAGCTGTTTTTT CASSSGQGLSGELFF
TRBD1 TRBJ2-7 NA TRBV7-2 TGTGCCAGCAGCTTACAGGGCAGACAGGGCTCCTACGAGCAGTACTTC CASSLQGRQGSYEQYF
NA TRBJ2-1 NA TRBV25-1 TGTGCCAGCACTAGTTGGGAGACCTACAATGAGCAGTTCTTC CASTSWETYNEQFF
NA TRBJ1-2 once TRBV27 TGTGCCAGCAGTCCCAGAGAGGGGGTAAGGTTCTATGGCTACACCTTC CASSPREGVRFYGYTF
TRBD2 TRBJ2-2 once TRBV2 TGTGCCAGCAGTCTGGGACTACCCGCGAACACCGGGGAGCTGTTTTTT CASSLGLPANTGELFF
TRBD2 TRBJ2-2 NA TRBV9 TGTGCCAGCAGCGTAGCGGGGGGGCCGGGCACCGGGGAGCTGTTTTTT CASSVAGGPGTGELFF
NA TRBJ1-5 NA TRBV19 TGTGCCAGTAGTCCCGACAGGAATCAGCCCCAGCATTTT CASSPDRNQPQHF
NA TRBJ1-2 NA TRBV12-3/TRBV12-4 TGTGCCAGCAACCAGCGTGGGTATGGCTACACCTTC CASNQRGYGYTF
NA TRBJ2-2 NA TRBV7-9 TGTGCCAGCAGAAAGACAGGCGGGACCGGGGAGCTGTTTTTT CASRKTGGTGELFF
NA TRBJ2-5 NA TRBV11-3 TGTGCCAGCAGCGGGACGGTCCAAGAGACCCAGTACTTC CASSGTVQETQYF
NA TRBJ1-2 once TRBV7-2 TGTGCCAGCAGCTTAGAGTGGCAGGGCAAAAGGGGCTACACCTTC CASSLEWQGKRGYTF
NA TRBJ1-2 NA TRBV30 TGTGCCTGCGGGGGGGACGGCAACTATGGCTACACCTTC CACGGDGNYGYTF
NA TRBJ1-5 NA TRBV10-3 TGTGCCATCAGTGGAGCAGGGGGCAATCAGCCCCAGCATTTT CAISGAGGNQPQHF
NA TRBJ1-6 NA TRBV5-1 TGCGCCAGCAGCTTGGGCTTAGGGGACAATTCACCCCTCCACTTT CASSLGLGDNSPLHF
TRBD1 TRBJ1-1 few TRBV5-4 TGTGCCAGCAGCCCCGGGAAGGGGGCAGGGACTGAAGCTTTCTTT CASSPGKGAGTEAFF
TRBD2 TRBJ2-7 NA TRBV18 TGTGCCAGCTCACCTGCACGGGGGGGCCCCTACGAGCAGTACTTC CASSPARGGPYEQYF
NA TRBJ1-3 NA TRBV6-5 TGTGCCAGCAGTCGGACGGCGAGCTCTGGAAACACCATATATTTT CASSRTASSGNTIYF
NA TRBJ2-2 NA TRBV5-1 TGCGCCAGCAGCTGGGGCACTATTAACACCGGGGAGCTGTTTTTT CASSWGTINTGELFF
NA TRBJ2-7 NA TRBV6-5 TGTGCCAGCACCGCCGCAACCTACGAGCAGTACTTC CASTAATYEQYF
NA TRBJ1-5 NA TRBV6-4 TGTGCCAGCAGTGACTCGAAAGTGCTCAATCAGCCCCAGCATTTT CASSDSKVLNQPQHF
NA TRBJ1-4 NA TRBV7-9 TGTGCCAGCAGCCTTTACGGGGACCCTAATGAAAAACTGTTTTTT CASSLYGDPNEKLFF
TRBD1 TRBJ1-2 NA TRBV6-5 TGTGCCAGCAGTTACGGGGGGACAGCTAACTATGGCTACACCTTC CASSYGGTANYGYTF
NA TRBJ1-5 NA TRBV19 TGTGCCAGTAGTATAGTCCCAGAGAGCAATCAGCCCCAGCATTTT CASSIVPESNQPQHF
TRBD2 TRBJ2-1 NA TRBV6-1 TGTGCCAGCAGTGGCGGTTCGTCTAGCGGGAGTCTTTCCTACAATGAGCAGTTCTTC CASSGGSSSGSLSYNEQFF
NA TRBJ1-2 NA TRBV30 TGTGCCTGGAGTGTTAACGGTATCTATGGCTACACCTTC CAWSVNGIYGYTF
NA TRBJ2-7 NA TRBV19 TGTGCCAGTAGTGGACAAAATGACTACGAGCAGTACTTC CASSGQNDYEQYF
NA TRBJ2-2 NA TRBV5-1 TGCGCCAGCAGCTTAGTGGGGACCGGGGAGCTGTTTTTT CASSLVGTGELFF
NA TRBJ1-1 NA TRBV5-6 TGTGCCAGCAGCTTGGCCGGGGCAGATGAAGCTTTCTTT CASSLAGADEAFF
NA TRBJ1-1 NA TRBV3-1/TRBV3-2 TGTGCCAGCAGCTACATACAGGGAGGAACTGAAGCTTTCTTT CASSYIQGGTEAFF
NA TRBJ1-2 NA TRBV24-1 TGTGCCACCAGTGATTCGGACATTTATGGCTACACCTTC CATSDSDIYGYTF
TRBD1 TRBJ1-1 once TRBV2 TGTGCCAGCAAGTCGGGACAGCTCACTGAAGCTTTCTTT CASKSGQLTEAFF
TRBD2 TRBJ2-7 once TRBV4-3 TGCGCCAGCAGCCAAGATTATGCGGGGGTCGGCCTCGAGCAGTACTTC CASSQDYAGVGLEQYF
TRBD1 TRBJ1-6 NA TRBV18 TGTGCCAGCTCGACGACAGGGAGCCTGACCCTAGGGGATTCACCCCTCCACTTT CASSTTGSLTLGDSPLHF
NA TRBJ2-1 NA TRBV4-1 TGCGCCAGCAGCAGCTGGAATGAGCAGTTCTTC CASSSWNEQFF
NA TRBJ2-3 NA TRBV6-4 TGTGCCAGCAGTGACCGGGTTACAGATACGCAGTATTTT CASSDRVTDTQYF
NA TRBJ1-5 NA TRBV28 TGTGCCAGCAGTTTAGGAGGGGCGAGCAATCAGCCCCAGCATTTT CASSLGGASNQPQHF
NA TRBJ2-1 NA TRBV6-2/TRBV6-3 TGTGCCAGCAGTCTCGGACTCTTCCAGGAGCAGTTCTTC CASSLGLFQEQFF
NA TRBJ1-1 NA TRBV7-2 TGTGCCAGCAGCTTAGACGCGGGGCAGAAAGAAGCTTTCTTT CASSLDAGQKEAFF
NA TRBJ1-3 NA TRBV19 TGTGCCAGTCGGGACGGCAGCTCTGGAAACACCATATATTTT CASRDGSSGNTIYF
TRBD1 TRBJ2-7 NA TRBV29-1 TGCAGCGGGCGGACAGGTCACGAGCAGTACTTC CSGRTGHEQYF
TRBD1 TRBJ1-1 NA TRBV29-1 TGCAGCGTTGGGGACAGATACACTGAAGCTTTCTTT CSVGDRYTEAFF
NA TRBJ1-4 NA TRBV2 TGTGCCAGCAGTGGACAGGATAATGAAAAACTGTTTTTT CASSGQDNEKLFF
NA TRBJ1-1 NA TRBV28 TGTGCCAGCAGTTTCGGGGCCGTTGAAGCTTTCTTT CASSFGAVEAFF
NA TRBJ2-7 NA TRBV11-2 TGTGCCAGCAGCATTAGGGGGAGAGCGGGACGTTACGAGCAGTACTTC CASSIRGRAGRYEQYF
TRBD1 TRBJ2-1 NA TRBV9 TGTGCCAGCAGCGTTTCCAGGGGGCCCTACAATGAGCAGTTCTTC CASSVSRGPYNEQFF
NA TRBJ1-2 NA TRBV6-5 TGTGCCAGCAGTTTCGGGACGGAGTATGGCTACACCTTC CASSFGTEYGYTF